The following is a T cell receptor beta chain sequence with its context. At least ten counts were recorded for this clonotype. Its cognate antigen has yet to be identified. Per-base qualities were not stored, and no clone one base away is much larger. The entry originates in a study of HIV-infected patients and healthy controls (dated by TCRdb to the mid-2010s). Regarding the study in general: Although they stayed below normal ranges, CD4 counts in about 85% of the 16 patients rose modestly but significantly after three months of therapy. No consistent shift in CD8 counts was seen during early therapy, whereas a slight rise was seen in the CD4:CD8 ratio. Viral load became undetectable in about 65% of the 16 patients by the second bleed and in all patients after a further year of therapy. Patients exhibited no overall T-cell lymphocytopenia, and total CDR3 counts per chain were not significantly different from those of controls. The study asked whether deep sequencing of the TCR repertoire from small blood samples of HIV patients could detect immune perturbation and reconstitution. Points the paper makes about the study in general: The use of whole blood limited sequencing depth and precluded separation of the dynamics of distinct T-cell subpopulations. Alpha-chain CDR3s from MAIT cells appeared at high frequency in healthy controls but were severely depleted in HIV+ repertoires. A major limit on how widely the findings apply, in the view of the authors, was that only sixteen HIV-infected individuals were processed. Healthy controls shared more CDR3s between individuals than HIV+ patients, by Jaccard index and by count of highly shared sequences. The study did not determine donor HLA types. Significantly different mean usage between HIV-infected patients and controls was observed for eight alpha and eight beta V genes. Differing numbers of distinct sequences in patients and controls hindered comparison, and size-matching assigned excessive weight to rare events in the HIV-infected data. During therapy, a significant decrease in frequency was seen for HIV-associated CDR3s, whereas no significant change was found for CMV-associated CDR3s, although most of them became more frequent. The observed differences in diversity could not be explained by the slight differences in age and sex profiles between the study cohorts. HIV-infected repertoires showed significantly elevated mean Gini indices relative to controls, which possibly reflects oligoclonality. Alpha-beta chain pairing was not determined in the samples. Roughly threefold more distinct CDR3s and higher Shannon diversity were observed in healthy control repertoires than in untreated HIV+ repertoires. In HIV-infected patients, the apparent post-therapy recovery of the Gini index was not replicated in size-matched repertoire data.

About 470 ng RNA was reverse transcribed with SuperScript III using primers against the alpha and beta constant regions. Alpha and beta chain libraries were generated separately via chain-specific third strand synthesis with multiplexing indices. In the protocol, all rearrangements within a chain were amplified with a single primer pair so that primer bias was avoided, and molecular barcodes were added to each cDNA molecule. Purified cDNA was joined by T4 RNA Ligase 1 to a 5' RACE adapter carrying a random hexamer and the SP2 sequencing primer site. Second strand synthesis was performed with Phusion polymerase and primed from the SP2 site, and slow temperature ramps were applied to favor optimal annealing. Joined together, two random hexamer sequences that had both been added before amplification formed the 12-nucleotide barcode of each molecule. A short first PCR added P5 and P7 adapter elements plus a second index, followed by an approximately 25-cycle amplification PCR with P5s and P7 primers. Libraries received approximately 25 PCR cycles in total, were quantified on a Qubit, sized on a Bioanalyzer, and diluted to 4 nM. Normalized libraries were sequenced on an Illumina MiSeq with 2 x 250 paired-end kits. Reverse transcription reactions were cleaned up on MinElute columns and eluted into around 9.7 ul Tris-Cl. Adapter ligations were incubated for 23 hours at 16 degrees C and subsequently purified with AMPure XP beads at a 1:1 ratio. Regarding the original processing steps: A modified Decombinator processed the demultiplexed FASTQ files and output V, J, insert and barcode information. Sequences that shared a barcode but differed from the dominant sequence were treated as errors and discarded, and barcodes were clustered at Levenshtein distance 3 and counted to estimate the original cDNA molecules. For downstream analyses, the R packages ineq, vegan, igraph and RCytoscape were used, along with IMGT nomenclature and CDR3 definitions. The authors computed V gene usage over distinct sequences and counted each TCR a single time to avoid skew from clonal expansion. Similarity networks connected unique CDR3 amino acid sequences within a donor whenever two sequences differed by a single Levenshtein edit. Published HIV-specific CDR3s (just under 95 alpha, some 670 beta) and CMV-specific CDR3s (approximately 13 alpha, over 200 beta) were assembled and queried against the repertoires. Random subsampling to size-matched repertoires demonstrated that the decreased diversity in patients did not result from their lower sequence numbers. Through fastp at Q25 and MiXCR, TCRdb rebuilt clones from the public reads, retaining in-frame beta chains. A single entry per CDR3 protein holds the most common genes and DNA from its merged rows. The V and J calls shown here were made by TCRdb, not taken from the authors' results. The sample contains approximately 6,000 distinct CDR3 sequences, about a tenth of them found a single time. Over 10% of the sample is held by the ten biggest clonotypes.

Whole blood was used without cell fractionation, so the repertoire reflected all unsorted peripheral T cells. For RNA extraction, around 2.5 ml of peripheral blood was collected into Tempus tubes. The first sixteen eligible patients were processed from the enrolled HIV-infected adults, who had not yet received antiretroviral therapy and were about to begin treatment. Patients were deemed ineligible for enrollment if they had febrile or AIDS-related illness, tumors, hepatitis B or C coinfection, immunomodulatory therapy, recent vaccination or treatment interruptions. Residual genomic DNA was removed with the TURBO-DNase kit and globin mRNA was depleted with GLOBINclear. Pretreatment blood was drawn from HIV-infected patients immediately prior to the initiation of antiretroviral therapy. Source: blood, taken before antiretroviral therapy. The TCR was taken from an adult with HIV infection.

The CDR3 reads CASSANPGTGIEQFF. The DNA sequence is given as TGTGCCAGCAGCGCTAATCCCGGGACAGGGATTGAGCAGTTCTTC. The receptor chain draws on TRBV11-2 and TRBJ2-1; 9 junctional bases match TRBD1. V ends up 5 bases short and J 9 bases short, with an unmatched junction base count of 11. Inclusive of the bounding cysteine and phenylalanine, the CDR3 is 15 residues long. Of the read, only the CDR3 DNA is kept; its 45 bases are in frame from base 1. As encoded in the germline V gene, CDR1 is SGHAT while CDR2 is FQNNGV. With all but the CDR3 taken from the reference TRBV11-2 and TRBJ2-1 genes, the full variable domain is: EAGVAQSPRYKIIEKRQSVAFWCNPISGHATLYWYQQILGQGPKLLIQFQNNGVVDDSQLPKDRFSAERLKGVDSTLKIQPAKLEDSAVYLCASSANPGTGIEQFFGPGTRLTVL.